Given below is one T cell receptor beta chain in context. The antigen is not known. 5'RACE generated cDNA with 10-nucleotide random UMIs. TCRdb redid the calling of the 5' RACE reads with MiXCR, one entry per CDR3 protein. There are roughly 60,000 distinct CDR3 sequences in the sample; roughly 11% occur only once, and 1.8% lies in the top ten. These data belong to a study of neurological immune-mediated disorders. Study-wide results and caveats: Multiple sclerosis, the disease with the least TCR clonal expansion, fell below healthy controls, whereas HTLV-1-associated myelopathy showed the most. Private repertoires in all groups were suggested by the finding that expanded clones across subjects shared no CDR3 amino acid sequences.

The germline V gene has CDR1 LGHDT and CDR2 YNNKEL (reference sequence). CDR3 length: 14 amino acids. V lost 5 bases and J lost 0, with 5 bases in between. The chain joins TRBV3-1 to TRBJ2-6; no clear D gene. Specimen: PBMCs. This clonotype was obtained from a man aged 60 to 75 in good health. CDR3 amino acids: CASSSASGANVLTF. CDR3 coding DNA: TGTGCCAGCAGCTCTGCCTCTGGGGCCAACGTCCTGACTTTC.